This T cell receptor (beta chain) was profiled in a study of blood T cell repertoires in COVID-19. Study-level information: Acute-phase and convalescent COVID-19 samples originated in the United States, Italy and Spain. PBMCs, B-cell-depleted T cells, or T cells were the source of the cDNA or gDNA that made up the material.

Authors' processing steps: Scientists estimated how many nucleated cells there were by amplifying reference gene primers. Produced via immunoSEQ multiplex PCR; TCRdb's table is partial and in-frame only. The V and J calls and clone size were taken over from that table, and D and trimming were inferred from the DNA. This table has over 45,000 clones, approximately 83% appearing once. In its sample, this clone was seen once. Sequenced input: peripheral blood. The source of this sequence is a man aged 65-85 years with acute or convalescent COVID-19.

The CDR3 nucleotides are TGTGCCAGCAGCTTGGGACTAGCAGGGAGGAATGAGCAGTTCTTC. This sequence encodes CASSLGLAGRNEQFF. V and J are TRBV5-5 and TRBJ2-1; 7 bases are shared with TRBD2. The CDR3 covers 15 residues. The junction had 7 bases not matched to a gene; V was cut back by 0 bases and J by 7 bases. CDR1 SGHKS and CDR2 YYEKEE come from the germline V gene (reference sequence).